The subject of this entry is one T cell receptor (beta chain). Antigen unknown. The data belong to a study of cytomegalovirus exposure and HLA in healthy donors. The overall study: An earlier analysis found roughly 100 million unique TCR beta sequences from 200 million or so T cells. Early released data had tens of millions of unique TCRs, all coming from HLA-typed donors. General study findings and limits: Researchers reported in a later analysis that a missense DCLRE1C variant was tied to TCR beta V- and J-gene trimming.

PCR primers comprised 60 Vbeta and 13 Jbeta primers. Sequenced by immunoSEQ multiplex PCR; TCRdb stores in-frame clones only, minus some. The sample shows around 200,000 clones, about three quarters of them seen only once. Despite likely unrecorded immune exposures, the donors were nominally healthy at the time of sampling. Sequenced sample: PBMCs. This TCR derives from a male donor in good health and CMV-seronegative.

The CDR3: CASSDWSSGGSTDTQYF. CDR3 in DNA: TGTGCCAGCAGTGACTGGTCTAGCGGGGGGAGCACAGATACGCAGTATTTT. The genes are TRBV6-4 and TRBJ2-3; 11 bases are a match to TRBD2. Trimming took 1 base from V and 0 from J; bases not matched to a gene: 3. The CDR3 runs to 17 residues. Germline-derived CDR1 and CDR2 are MRHNA and SNTAGT.